A selection of T cell receptor beta chains follows, all from one sample in a study of T cell repertoires in ileal Crohn's disease. Clones were read by immunoSEQ multiplex PCR, and TCRdb kept only the in-frame ones, dropping some. The sample consists of fewer than 500 clones, around 81% of them appearing once. Sequenced: ileal tissue. The receptors shown here come from an adult with Crohn's disease. The CDR3 runs from the conserved cysteine through the conserved F or W. Each record gives: J gene, D gene, clone size, V gene, CDR3 protein, CDR3 DNA. The D gene is left open where the match is weak. Clone size is not always given. Where it is, it says once, few, many or a class for expanded clones.

>TRBJ1-4|NA|NA|TRBV6-6
CASTLSGAKEKLFF
TGTGCCAGCACCCTAAGTGGGGCCAAGGAAAAACTGTTTTTT
>TRBJ1-1|TRBD1|NA|TRBV19
CASSTDRGWTEAFF
TGTGCCAGTAGTACCGACAGGGGGTGGACTGAAGCTTTCTTT
>TRBJ2-7|NA|NA|TRBV29-1
CSVEIAYEQYF
TGCAGCGTTGAAATCGCCTACGAGCAGTACTTC
>TRBJ2-2|NA|few|TRBV15
CATSREGRAGELFF
TGTGCCACCAGCAGAGAGGGAAGGGCCGGGGAGCTGTTTTTT
>TRBJ1-1|NA|NA|TRBV4-1
CASSQDDWGGTEAFF
TGCGCCAGCAGCCAAGATGATTGGGGAGGGACTGAAGCTTTCTTT
>TRBJ1-2|NA|NA|TRBV6-1
CASSFGQSGGYTF
TGTGCCAGCAGTTTCGGACAGAGTGGTGGCTACACCTTC
>TRBJ2-1|NA|NA|TRBV5-6
CASSPGTRTPYYNEQFF
TGTGCCAGCAGCCCAGGGACTCGTACACCTTACTACAATGAGCAGTTCTTC
>TRBJ1-3|NA|NA|TRBV7-2
CASVLDLSGNTIYF
TGTGCCAGCGTCTTGGACTTATCTGGAAACACCATATATTTT
>TRBJ1-2|NA|NA|TRBV7-2
CASSSQINYGYTF
TGTGCCAGCAGCTCACAGATTAACTATGGCTACACCTTC
>TRBJ1-4|NA|NA|TRBV5-1
CASSLGREKLFF
TGCGCCAGCAGCTTGGGGCGTGAAAAACTGTTTTTT
>TRBJ2-7|NA|NA|TRBV5-6
CASISGRRGLTYEQYF
TGTGCCAGCATTTCCGGTAGACGGGGGTTGACCTACGAGCAGTACTTC
>TRBJ2-3|NA|NA|TRBV4-1
CASSQDGGPDTQYF
TGCGCCAGCAGCCAAGATGGGGGCCCAGATACGCAGTATTTT
>TRBJ2-1|NA|NA|TRBV18
CASSPTGSDNEQFF
TGTGCCAGCTCACCAACGGGAAGCGACAATGAGCAGTTCTTC
>TRBJ1-2|NA|few|TRBV5-1
CASSFTNFGSGGYTF
TGCGCCAGCAGCTTTACTAACTTTGGCTCGGGGGGCTACACCTTC
>TRBJ2-1|NA|NA|TRBV5-1
CASKVKAGEQFF
TGCGCCAGCAAGGTAAAAGCAGGTGAGCAGTTCTTC
>TRBJ1-1|NA|NA|TRBV7-8
CASSIRTENTEAFF
TGTGCCAGCAGTATAAGGACAGAGAACACTGAAGCTTTCTTT
>TRBJ1-1|NA|NA|TRBV29-1
CSVEPSQGLRAFF
TGCAGCGTTGAGCCCTCACAAGGGCTACGAGCTTTCTTT
>TRBJ2-3|TRBD1|once|TRBV7-7
CASSLGTGGSDTDTQYF
TGTGCCAGCAGCCTAGGGACAGGGGGCTCCGACACAGATACGCAGTATTTT
>TRBJ2-1|TRBD2|NA|TRBV4-1
CASSPPPGTSTNEQFF
TGCGCCAGCAGCCCTCCTCCCGGGACTAGCACCAATGAGCAGTTCTTC
>TRBJ1-1|NA|NA|TRBV4-1
CASSQVKGEAFF
TGCGCCAGCAGCCAAGTAAAGGGGGAAGCTTTCTTT
>TRBJ2-5|NA|few|TRBV11-2
CASSLGGSETQYF
TGTGCCAGCAGCTTGGGGGGATCGGAGACCCAGTACTTC
>TRBJ2-6|NA|few|TRBV6-4
CASSPEKGSGANVLTF
TGTGCCAGCAGCCCCGAGAAGGGTTCTGGGGCCAACGTCCTGACTTTC
>TRBJ2-2|TRBD2|once|TRBV19
CASSIISGRATGELFF
TGTGCCAGTAGTATAATTAGCGGGAGGGCAACCGGGGAGCTGTTTTTT
>TRBJ2-2|NA|few|TRBV5-4
CASSLGQSGTGELFF
TGTGCCAGCAGCTTAGGACAGAGTGGCACCGGGGAGCTGTTTTTT
>TRBJ1-2|NA|NA|TRBV27
CASSLSASGGGVYGYTF
TGTGCCAGCAGTTTATCGGCAAGCGGCGGGGGGGTCTATGGCTACACCTTC
>TRBJ2-2|NA|NA|TRBV2
CASSGGLWSGELFF
TGTGCCAGCAGTGGGGGCCTATGGTCCGGGGAGCTGTTTTTT
>TRBJ1-3|NA|NA|TRBV19
CASSGIAEDTIYF
TGTGCCAGTAGTGGGATCGCCGAGGACACCATATATTTT
>TRBJ1-5|NA|NA|TRBV6-1
CASRKGGSQPQHF
TGTGCCAGCAGGAAAGGAGGATCCCAGCCCCAGCATTTT
>TRBJ1-1|NA|NA|TRBV19
CASSIKGDTEAFF
TGTGCCAGTAGTATTAAGGGGGACACTGAAGCTTTCTTT
>TRBJ1-2|TRBD1|NA|TRBV6-1
CASSYAGGQVGTF
TGTGCCAGCAGTTATGCAGGGGGCCAGGTGGGCACCTTC
>TRBJ1-1|NA|few|TRBV7-8
CASTLLSGTEAFF
TGTGCCAGCACCTTATTGAGCGGGACTGAAGCTTTCTTT
>TRBJ2-2|NA|NA|TRBV4-3
CASSQEALGSNTGELFF
TGCGCCAGCAGCCAAGAAGCGCTGGGTTCGAACACCGGGGAGCTGTTTTTT
>TRBJ1-6|TRBD1|few|TRBV28
CASRTGSSYNSPLHF
TGTGCCAGCAGGACAGGGAGCTCCTATAATTCACCCCTCCACTTT
>TRBJ2-7|TRBD1|once|TRBV12-5
CASGLDRGYEQYF
TGTGCTAGTGGTTTGGACAGGGGGTACGAGCAGTACTTC
>TRBJ2-3|NA|NA|TRBV9
CASSLGDTQYF
TGTGCCAGCAGCTTAGGAGATACGCAGTATTTT
>TRBJ2-4|NA|NA|TRBV11-2
CASSPPEGPKNIQYF
TGTGCCAGCAGCCCCCCAGAGGGCCCCAAAAACATTCAGTACTTC
>TRBJ2-1|NA|NA|TRBV6-1
CASSSGDTPYNEQFF
TGTGCCAGCAGTTCCGGGGACACGCCTTACAATGAGCAGTTCTTC
>TRBJ1-2|NA|few|TRBV9
CASSVGFSDGYTF
TGTGCCAGCAGCGTAGGGTTTTCGGATGGCTACACCTTC
>TRBJ1-1|TRBD1|NA|TRBV19
CASSRTGGASNTEAFF
TGTGCCAGTAGTAGGACAGGGGGCGCGTCTAACACTGAAGCTTTCTTT
>TRBJ2-2|NA|NA|TRBV19
CASSKGGNTGELFF
TGTGCCAGTAGTAAGGGGGGGAACACCGGGGAGCTGTTTTTT
>TRBJ1-6|TRBD1|few|TRBV4-3
CASSRSGGSYNSPLHF
TGCGCCAGCAGCCGCTCAGGGGGGTCCTATAATTCACCCCTCCACTTT
>TRBJ1-2|NA|NA|TRBV2
CASSPQHGTIGYTF
TGTGCCAGCAGTCCTCAGCACGGTACTATAGGCTACACCTTC
>TRBJ2-1|TRBD2|NA|TRBV7-8
CASSLDAGGTSYNEQFF
TGTGCCAGCAGCTTAGATGCGGGAGGGACCTCCTACAATGAGCAGTTCTTC
>TRBJ2-7|NA|NA|TRBV4-1
CASSQGTRPSNEQYF
TGCGCCAGCAGCCAAGGTACCAGACCCTCCAACGAGCAGTACTTC